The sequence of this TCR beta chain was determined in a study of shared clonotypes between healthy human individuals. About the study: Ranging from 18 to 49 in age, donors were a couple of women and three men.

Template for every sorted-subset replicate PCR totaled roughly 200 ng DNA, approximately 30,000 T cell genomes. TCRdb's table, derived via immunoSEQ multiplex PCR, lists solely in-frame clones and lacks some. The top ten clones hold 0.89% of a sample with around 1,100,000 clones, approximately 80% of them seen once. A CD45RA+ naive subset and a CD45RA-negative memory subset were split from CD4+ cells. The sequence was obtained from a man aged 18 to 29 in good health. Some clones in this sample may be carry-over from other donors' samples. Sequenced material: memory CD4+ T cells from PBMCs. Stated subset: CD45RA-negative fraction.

CDR3 nucleotide sequence: TGTGCCAGCATTTACCCCGGACTAGGTGGCTACACCTTC. Protein product: CASIYPGLGGYTF. This chain joins TRBV6-1 and TRBJ1-2; D remains unclear. Trimming removed 7 bases from V and 7 bases from J, with 16 bases in between. This CDR3 spans 13 amino acids. CDR1 MNHNS and CDR2 SASEGT come from the germline V gene.